This T cell receptor beta chain appears in the sequencing data of a study of OX40 agonist ivuxolimab in advanced cancers. In the study overall: Age averaged around 60 years (range roughly 23 to 80), and about 86% were male. Overall study findings and caveats: At 0.1 to 3.0 mg/kg, clonal expansion of CD4+ and CD8+ blood T cells had occurred by week 6.

This CDR3 has 15 residues. CDR1 is MNHEY, CDR2 SMNVEV, per germline (reference sequence). The V and J ends lost 5 bases and 5 bases respectively, with 15 bases between them. This clone came up once. Its antigen remains unknown. The study sampled blood at baseline, cycle 4 day 1, and cycle 7 day 1. TCRdb's table, derived via immunoSEQ multiplex PCR, lists solely in-frame clones and lacks some. The sample lists 50,000 to 70,000 clones, 70% to 90% occurring once. The V call is TRBV27, the J call TRBJ1-4; D perhaps matches TRBD1 (6 bases). The receptor was derived from an adult with an advanced solid tumor such as melanoma, head and neck, liver or kidney cancer. Sequenced material: CD4+ or CD8+ T cells sorted from blood, taken in a trial of the OX40 agonist ivuxolimab. The CDR3 nucleotides are TGTGCCAGCAGTCGATTTAAGACAGGAAATGAAAAACTGTTTTTT. This encodes CASSRFKTGNEKLFF.